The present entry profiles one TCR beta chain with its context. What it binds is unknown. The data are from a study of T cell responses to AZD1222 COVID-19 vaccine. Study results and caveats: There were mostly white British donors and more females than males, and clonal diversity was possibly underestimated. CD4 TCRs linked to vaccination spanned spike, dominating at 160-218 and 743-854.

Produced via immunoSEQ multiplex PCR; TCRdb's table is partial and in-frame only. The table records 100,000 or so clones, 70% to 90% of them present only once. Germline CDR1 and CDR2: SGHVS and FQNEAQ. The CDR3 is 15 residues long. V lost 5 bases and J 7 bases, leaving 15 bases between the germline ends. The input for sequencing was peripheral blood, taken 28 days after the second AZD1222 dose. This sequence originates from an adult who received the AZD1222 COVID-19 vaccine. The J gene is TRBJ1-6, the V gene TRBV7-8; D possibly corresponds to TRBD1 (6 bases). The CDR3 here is CASSRPSGENSPLHF. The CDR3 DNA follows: TGTGCCAGCAGCCGACCGTCAGGGGAAAATTCACCCCTCCACTTT. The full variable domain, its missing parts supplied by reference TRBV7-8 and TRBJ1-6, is GAGVSQSPRYKVAKRGQDVALRCDPISGHVSLFWYQQALGQGPEFLTYFQNEAQLDKSGLPSDRFFAERPEGSVSTLKIQRTQQEDSAVYLCASSRPSGENSPLHFGNGTRLTVT.